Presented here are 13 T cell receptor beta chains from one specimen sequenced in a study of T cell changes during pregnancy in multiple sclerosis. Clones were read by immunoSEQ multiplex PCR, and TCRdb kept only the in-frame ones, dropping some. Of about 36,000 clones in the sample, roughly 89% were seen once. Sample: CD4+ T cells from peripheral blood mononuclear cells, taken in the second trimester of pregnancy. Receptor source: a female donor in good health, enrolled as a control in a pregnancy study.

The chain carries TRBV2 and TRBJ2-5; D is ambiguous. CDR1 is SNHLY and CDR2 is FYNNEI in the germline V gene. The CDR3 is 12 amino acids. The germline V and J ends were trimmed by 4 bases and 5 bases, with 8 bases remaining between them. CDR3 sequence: CASSVVWETQYF. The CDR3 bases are TGTGCCAGCAGTGTAGTTTGGGAGACCCAGTACTTC.

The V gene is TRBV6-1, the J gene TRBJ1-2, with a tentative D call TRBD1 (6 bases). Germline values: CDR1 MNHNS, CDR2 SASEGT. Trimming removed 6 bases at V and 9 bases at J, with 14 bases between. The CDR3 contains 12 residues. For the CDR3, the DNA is TGTGCCAGCAGGAGGACAGCTTCGAGCTACACCTTC. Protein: CASRRTASSYTF.

The CDR3 spells CASSLDRLNQPQHF. The CDR3 DNA reads TGTGCCAGCAGTCTAGACAGGTTGAATCAGCCCCAGCATTTT. The rearrangement links TRBV6-6 to TRBJ1-5, with D perhaps matching TRBD1 (6 bases). CDR3 size: 14 residues. V was trimmed by 5 bases and J by 4 bases, leaving 12 bases between them. Germline CDR1 reads MNHNY; CDR2 reads SVGAGI (reference sequence).

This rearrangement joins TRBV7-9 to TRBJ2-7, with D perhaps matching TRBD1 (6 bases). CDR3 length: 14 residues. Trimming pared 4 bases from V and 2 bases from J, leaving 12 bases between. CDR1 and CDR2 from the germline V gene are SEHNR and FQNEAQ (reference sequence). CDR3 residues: CASSYGQLTYEQYF. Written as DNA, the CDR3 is TGTGCCAGCAGCTACGGACAGTTAACCTACGAGCAGTACTTC. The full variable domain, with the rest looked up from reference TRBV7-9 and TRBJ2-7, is DTGVSQNPRHKITKRGQNVTFRCDPISEHNRLYWYRQTLGQGPEFLTYFQNEAQLEKSRLLSDRFSAERPKGSFSTLEIQRTEQGDSAMYLCASSYGQLTYEQYFGPGTRLTVT.

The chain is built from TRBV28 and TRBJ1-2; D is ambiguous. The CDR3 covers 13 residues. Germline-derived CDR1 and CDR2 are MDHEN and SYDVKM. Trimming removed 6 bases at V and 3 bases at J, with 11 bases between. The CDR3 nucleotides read TGTGCCAGCAGCCCGCCGGGTCACTATGGCTACACCTTC. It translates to CASSPPGHYGYTF.

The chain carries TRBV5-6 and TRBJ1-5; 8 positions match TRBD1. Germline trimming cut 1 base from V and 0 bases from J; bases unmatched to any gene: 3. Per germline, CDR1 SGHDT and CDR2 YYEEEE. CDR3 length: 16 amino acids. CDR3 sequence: CASSLNRGTSNQPQHF. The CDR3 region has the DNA TGTGCCAGCAGCTTGAACAGGGGGACTAGCAATCAGCCCCAGCATTTT.

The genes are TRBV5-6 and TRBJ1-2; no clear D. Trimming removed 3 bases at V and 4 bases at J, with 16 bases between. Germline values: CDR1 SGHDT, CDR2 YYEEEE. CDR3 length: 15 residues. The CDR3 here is CASSSSTGSGYGYTF. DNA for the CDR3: TGTGCCAGCAGCTCTTCGACGGGATCGGGCTATGGCTACACCTTC.

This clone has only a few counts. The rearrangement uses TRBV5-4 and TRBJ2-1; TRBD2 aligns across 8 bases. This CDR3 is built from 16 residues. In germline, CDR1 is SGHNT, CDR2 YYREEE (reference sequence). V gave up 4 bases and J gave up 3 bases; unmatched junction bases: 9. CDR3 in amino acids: CASSAVGTRNYNEQFF. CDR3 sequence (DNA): TGTGCCAGCAGCGCAGTGGGGACTAGAAACTACAATGAGCAGTTCTTC.

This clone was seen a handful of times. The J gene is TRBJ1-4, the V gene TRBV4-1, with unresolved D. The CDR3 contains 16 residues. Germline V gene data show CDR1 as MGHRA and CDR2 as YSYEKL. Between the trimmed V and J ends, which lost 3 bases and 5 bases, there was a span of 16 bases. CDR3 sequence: CASSHGRNEGNEKLFF. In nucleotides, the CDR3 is TGCGCCAGCAGCCACGGGCGGAATGAGGGAAATGAAAAACTGTTTTTT.

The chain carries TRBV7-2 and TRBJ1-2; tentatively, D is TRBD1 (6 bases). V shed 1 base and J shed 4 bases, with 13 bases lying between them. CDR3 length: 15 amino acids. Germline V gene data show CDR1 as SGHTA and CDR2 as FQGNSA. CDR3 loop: CASSLGMGAGYGYTF. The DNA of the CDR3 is TGTGCCAGCAGCTTAGGGATGGGGGCTGGCTATGGCTACACCTTC.

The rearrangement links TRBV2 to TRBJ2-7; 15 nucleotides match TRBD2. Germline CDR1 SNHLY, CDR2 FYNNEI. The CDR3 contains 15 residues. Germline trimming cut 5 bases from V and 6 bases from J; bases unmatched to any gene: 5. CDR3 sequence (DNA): TGTGCCAGCAGTCCCCGGACTAGCGGGGGGGGCGAGCAGTACTTC. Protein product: CASSPRTSGGGEQYF.

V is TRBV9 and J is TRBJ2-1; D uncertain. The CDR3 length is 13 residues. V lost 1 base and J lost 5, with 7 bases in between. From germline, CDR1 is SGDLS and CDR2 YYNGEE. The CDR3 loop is CASSVTENNEQFF. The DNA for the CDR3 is TGTGCCAGCAGCGTAACGGAGAACAATGAGCAGTTCTTC.

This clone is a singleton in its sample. DNA for the CDR3: TGTGCCATCAGAGGGACTAGCAAAGAAAGCCACTCCTACGAGCAGTACTTC. Its protein product is CAIRGTSKESHSYEQYF. The chain recombines TRBV10-3 with TRBJ2-5; 9 nucleotides line up with TRBD2. The DNA end favors TRBJ2-7, so the J call may be wrong. The CDR3 contains 17 residues. Germline loops: CDR1 ENHRY, CDR2 SYGVKD.